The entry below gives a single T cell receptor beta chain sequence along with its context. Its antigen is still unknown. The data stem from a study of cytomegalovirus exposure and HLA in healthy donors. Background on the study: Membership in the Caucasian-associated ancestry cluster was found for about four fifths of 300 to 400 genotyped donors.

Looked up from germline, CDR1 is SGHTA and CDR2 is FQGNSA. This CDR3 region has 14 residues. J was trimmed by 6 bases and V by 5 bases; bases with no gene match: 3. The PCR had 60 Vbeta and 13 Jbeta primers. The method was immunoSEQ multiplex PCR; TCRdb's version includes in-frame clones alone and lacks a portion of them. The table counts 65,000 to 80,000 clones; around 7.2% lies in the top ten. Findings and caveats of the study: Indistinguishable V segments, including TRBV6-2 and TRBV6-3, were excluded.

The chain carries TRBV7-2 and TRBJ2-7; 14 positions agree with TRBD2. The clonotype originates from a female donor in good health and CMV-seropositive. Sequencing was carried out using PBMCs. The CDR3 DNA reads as TGTGCCAGCAGCCCGGGACTAGCGGGAGTCGAGCAGTACTTC. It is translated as CASSPGLAGVEQYF.